This TCR beta chain came from a study of control samples from healthy donors and cancer patients. Some clones are missing from TCRdb's copy, which holds only in-frame ones; the method was immunoSEQ multiplex PCR. The sample shows some 49,000 clones, roughly 85% of them seen only once. The V segment lost 1 base and the J segment 9 bases; nucleotides outside the gene matches: 16. The germline V gene encodes CDR1 SNHLY and CDR2 FYNNEI. The CDR3 has 18 amino acids. The gene calls are TRBV2 and TRBJ2-1; 9 nucleotides agree with TRBD1. The clonotype comes from a woman in her forties or fifties with lung cancer. The sample was PBMCs. CDR3 loop: CASSEVMGFGDRVVEQFF. The CDR3 DNA follows: TGTGCCAGCAGTGAAGTTATGGGTTTCGGGGACAGGGTGGTTGAGCAGTTCTTC.